This entry concerns a single T cell receptor (beta chain). This sample was included in a study of blood T cell repertoires in COVID-19. Across the study: Sample material is recorded as cDNA or gDNA derived from T cells, B-cell-depleted T cells, or PBMCs.

Germline loops: CDR1 MGHRA, CDR2 YSYEKL. The J segment lost 7 bases and the V segment lost 0 bases, leaving 9 bases of the junction unmatched. This CDR3 region has 17 residues. Per the original methods: Nucleated cell number was recorded as an estimate derived from reference gene primer amplification. Libraries were prepared by immunoSEQ multiplex PCR; TCRdb keeps only in-frame clonotypes and omits some of them. V and J calls and clone size are given by that table; D and trimming were obtained from the DNA. The data contain 55,000 to 80,000 clones, 92% of them singletons. This sequence was found in a human donor in a cohort sampled during active COVID-19. What was sequenced was peripheral blood. The rearrangement links TRBV4-1 to TRBJ2-1; 10 bases agree with TRBD2. CDR3 protein: CASSQDRVAGGGNEQFF. The CDR3 bases are TGCGCCAGCAGCCAAGATAGGGTAGCGGGGGGAGGAAATGAGCAGTTCTTC.